The sequence of this T cell receptor (beta chain) was determined in a study of monozygotic twins with inflammatory bowel disease. One entry per CDR3 protein, without DNA, is what TCRdb gives after re-calling the 5' RACE reads. With over 130,000 distinct CDR3 sequences in the sample, the ten largest clones hold under 2.5%. Sequences were obtained from blood. The clonotype originates from a human donor with ulcerative colitis or Crohn's disease, or a healthy co-twin of an affected twin (not recorded which).

Here the CDR3 reads CSVGRAAEKLFF. The chain employs TRBV29-1 and TRBJ1-4; TCRdb reports TRBD1, a call that lacks DNA to check it against. Germline V gene lookup returns CDR1 SQVTM and CDR2 ANQGSEA. CDR3 length: 12 residues.